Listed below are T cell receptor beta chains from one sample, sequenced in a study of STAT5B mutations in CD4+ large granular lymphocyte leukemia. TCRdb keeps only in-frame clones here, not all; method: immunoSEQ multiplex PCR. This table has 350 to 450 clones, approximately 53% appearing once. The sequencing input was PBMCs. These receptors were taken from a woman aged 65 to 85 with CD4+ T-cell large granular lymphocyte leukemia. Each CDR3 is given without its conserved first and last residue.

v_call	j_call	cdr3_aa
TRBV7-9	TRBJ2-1	ASSWGLAGGEQF
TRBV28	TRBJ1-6	ASSPREYYNSPLH
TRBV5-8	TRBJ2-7	ASSDPGDSYEQY
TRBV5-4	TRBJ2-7	ASSTWTGGPWEQY
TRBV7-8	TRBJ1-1	ASSLGVAGFKNTEAF
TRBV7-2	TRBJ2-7	ASSLTYEQY
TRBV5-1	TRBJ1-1	ASSLGTGGHTEAF
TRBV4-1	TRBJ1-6	ASSQEQGARSSPLH
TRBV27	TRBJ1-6	ASSLRSSYNSPLH
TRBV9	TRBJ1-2	ASSVMPGDHGYT
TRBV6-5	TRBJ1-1	ASRVKDSTNTEAF
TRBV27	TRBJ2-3	ASSLSNRLRGLAGRTDTQY
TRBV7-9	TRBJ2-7	ASSLVDGPTEQY
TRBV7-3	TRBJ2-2	ASSLASWGANTGELF
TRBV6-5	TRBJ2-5	ASSYLGGETQY
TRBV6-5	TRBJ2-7	ATQLNRGSSYEQY
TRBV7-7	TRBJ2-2	ASSLDSGELF
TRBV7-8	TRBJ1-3	ASSKLGGGLAGNTIY
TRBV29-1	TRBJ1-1	SVEGTGGRHTEAF
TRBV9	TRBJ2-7	ASSPGGVASHEQY
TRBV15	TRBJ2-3	ATSRDLTTDTQY
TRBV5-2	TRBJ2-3	ASSWGSGGRTDTQY
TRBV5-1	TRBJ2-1	ASSPPRQRGRSYNEQF
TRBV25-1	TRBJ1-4	ASSESAEEDEKLF
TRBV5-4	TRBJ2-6	ASSLSGSGANVLT
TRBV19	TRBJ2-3	ASSSDRSTDTQY
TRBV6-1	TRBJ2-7	ASSELSEYEQY
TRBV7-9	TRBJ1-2	ASSWGSYSAYT
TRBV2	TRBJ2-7	ASSDPQGGIGREQY
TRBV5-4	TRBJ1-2	ASSFRGQGNYGYT
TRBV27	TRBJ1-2	ASRSLGVHYGYT
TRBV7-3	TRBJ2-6	ASSLMGGGANVLT
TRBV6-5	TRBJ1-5	ASSGQQNQPQH
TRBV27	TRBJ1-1	ASSKGQGMNTEAF
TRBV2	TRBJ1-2	ASSASGYGYT
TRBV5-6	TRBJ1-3	ASRVQGFAGNTIY
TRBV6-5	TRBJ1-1	ASSSAGLLSGAF
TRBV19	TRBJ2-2	ASSIGPSGPGELF
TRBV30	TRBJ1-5	ASSRGNQPQH
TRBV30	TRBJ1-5	AWSVGGSQPQH
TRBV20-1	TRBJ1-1	SAFDRGEAF
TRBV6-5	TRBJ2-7	ASSFSFGNSYEQY
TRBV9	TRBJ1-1	ASSPGAVTWSTEAF
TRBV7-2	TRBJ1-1	ASSKYAAGAMAEAF
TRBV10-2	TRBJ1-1	ASSELPRAMNTEAF
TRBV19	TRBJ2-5	ASSGRTSGGAETQY
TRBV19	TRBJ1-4	ASSIPTTGTNEKLF
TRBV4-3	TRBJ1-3	ASSQAAGETTSGNTIY
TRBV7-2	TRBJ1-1	ASSLPHPYTEAF
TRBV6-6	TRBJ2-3	ASSPTTGITDTQY
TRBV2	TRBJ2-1	ASSRGTGTYNEQF
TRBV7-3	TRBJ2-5	ASSLVAGGLETQY
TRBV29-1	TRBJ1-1	SVRTGPWGTEAF